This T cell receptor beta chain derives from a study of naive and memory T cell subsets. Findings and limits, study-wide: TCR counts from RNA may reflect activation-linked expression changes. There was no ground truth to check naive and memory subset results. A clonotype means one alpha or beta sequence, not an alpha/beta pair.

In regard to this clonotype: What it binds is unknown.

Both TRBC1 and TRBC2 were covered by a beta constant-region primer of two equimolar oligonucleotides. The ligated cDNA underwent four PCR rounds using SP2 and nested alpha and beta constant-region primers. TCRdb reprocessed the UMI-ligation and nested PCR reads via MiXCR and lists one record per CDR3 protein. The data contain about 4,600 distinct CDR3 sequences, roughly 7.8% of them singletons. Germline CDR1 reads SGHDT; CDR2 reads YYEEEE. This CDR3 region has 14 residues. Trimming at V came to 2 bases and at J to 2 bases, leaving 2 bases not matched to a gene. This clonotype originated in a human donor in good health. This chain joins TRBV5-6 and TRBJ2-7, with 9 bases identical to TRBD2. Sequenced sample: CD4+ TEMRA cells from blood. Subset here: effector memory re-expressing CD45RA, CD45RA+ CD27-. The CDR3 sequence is CASSFASGTYEQYF. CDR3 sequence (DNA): TGTGCCAGCAGCTTCGCTAGCGGGACCTACGAGCAGTACTTC. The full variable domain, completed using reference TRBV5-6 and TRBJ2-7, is DAGVTQSPTHLIKTRGQQVTLRCSPKSGHDTVSWYQQALGQGPQFIFQYYEEEERQRGNFPDRFSGHQFPNYSSELNVNALLLGDSALYLCASSFASGTYEQYFGPGTRLTVT.